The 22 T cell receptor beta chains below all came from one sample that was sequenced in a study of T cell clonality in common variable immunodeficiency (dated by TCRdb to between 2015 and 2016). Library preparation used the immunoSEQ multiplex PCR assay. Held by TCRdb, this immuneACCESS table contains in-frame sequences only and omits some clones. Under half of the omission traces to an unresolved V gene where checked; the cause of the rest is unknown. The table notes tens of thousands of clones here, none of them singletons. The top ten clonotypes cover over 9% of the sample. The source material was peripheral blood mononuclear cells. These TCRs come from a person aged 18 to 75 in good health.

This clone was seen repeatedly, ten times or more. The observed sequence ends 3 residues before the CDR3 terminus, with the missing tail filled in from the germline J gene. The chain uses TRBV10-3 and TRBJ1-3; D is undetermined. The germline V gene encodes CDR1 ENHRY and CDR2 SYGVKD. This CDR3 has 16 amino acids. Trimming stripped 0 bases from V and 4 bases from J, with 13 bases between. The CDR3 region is CAISESASRRGNTIYF. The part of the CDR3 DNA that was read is TGTGCCATCAGTGAGTCAGCGTCCCGAAGAGGAAACACC.

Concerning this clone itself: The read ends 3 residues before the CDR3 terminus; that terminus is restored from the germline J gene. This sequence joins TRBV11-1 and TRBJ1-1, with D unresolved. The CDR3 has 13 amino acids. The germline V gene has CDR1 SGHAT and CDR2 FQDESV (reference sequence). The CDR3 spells CASSPSYSAEAFF. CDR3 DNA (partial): TGTGCCAGCAGCCCATCCTATTCCGCCGAA.

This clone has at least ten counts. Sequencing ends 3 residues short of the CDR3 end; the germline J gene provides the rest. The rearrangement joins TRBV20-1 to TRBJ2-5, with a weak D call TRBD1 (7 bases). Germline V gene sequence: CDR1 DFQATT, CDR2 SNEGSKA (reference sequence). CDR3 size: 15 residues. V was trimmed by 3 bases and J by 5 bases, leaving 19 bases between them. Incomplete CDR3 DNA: TGCAGTGCTAGGCCAGGGGGAGGTGCGGGGGAGACC. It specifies CSARPGGGAGET. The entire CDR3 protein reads CSARPGGGAGETQYF.

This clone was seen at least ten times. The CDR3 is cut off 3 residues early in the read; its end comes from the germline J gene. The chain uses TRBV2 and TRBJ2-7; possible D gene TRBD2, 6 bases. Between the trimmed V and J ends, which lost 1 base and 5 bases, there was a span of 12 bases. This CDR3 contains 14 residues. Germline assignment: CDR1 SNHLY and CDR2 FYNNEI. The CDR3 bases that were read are TGTGCCAGCAGTGAAGGGTCGGGAGCGGACGAG. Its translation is CASSEGSGADE. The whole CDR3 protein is CASSEGSGADEQYF.

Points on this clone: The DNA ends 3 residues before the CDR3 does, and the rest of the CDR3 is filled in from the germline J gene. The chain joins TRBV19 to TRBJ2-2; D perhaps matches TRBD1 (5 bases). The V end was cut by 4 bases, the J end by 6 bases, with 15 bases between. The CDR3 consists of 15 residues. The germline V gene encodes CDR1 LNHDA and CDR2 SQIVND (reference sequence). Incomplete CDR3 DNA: TGTGCCAGTAGTACAAGGGGTGGAATGGCCGGGGAG. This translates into CASSTRGGMAGE. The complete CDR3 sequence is CASSTRGGMAGELFF.

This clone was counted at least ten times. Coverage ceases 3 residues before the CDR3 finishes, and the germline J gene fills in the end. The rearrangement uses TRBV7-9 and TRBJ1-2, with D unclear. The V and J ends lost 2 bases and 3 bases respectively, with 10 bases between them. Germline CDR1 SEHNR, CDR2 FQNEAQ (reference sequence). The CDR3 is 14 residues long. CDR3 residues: CASSLLAGYYGYTF. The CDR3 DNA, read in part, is TGTGCCAGCAGCTTATTAGCCGGGTACTATGGC.

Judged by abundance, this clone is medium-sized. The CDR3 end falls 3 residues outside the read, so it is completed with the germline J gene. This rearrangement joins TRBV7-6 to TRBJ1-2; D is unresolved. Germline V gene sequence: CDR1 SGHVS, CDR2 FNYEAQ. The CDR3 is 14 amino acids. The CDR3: CASSLDSGPLGYTF. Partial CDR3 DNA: TGTGCCAGCAGCTTAGATTCAGGCCCCCTAGGC. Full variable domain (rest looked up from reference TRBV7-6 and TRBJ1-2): GAGVSQSPRYKVTKRGQDVALRCDPISGHVSLYWYRQALGQGPEFLTYFNYEAQQDKSGLPNDRFSAERPEGSISTLTIQRTEQRDSAMYRCASSLDSGPLGYTFGSGTRLTVV.

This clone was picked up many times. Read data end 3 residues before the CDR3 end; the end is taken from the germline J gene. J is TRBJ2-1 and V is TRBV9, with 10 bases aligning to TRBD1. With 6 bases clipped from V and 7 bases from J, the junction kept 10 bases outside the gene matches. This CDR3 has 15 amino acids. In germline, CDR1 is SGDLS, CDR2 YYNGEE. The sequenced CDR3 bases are TGTGCCAGCACCCCCTCGGGACAGGGGAATAATGAG. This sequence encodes CASTPSGQGNNE. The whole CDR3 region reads CASTPSGQGNNEQFF.

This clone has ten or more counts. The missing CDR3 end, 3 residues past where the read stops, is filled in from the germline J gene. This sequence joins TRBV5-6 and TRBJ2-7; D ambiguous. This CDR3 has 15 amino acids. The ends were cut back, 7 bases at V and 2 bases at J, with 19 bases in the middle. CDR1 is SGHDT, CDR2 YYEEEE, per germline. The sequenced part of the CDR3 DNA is TGTGCCAGCGGCCCTTTCGTAGGGTGGCCCTACGAG. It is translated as CASGPFVGWPYE. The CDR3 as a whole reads CASGPFVGWPYEQYF.

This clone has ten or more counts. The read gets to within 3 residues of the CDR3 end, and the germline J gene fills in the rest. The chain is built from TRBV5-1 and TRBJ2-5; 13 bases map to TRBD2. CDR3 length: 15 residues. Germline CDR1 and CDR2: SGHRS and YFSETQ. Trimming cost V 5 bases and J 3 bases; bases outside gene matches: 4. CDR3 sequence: CASSPGLAGEETQYF. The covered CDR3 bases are TGCGCCAGCAGTCCTGGACTAGCGGGAGAAGAGACC.

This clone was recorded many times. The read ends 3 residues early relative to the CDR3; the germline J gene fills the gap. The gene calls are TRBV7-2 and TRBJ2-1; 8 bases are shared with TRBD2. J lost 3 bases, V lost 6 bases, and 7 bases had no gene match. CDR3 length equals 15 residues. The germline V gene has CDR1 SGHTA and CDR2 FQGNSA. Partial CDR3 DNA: TGTGCCAGCAGTCTACGTAGCGGGGACTACAATGAG. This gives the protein CASSLRSGDYNE. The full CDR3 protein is CASSLRSGDYNEQFF.

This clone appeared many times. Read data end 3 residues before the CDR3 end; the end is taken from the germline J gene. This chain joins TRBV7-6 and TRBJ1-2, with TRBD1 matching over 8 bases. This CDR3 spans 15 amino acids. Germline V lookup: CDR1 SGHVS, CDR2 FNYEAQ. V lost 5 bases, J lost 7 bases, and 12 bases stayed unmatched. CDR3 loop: CASSPLGQGTGGYTF. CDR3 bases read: TGTGCCAGCAGCCCCCTCGGACAGGGAACCGGTGGC.

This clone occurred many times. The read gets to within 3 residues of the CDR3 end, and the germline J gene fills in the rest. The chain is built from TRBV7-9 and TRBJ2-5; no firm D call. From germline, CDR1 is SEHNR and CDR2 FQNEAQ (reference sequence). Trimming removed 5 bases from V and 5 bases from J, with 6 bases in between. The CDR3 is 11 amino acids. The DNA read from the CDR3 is TGTGCCAGCAGCCCAAGGGAGACC. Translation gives CASSPRET. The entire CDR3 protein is CASSPRETQYF.

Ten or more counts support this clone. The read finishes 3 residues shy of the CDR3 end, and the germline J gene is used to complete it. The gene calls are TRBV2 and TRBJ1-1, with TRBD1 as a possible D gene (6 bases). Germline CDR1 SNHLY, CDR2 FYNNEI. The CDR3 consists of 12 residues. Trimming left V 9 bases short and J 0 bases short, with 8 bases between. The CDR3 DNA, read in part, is TGTGCCAGTGGACAGCTGAACACTGAA. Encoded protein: CASGQLNTE. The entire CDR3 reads CASGQLNTEAFF.

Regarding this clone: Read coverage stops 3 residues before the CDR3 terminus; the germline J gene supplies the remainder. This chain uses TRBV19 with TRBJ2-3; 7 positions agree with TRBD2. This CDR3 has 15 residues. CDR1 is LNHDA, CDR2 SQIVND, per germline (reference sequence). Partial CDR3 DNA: TGTGCCAGTAGTTCAGGCGGGAGTGGTGGAGAGACG. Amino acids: CASSSGGSGGET. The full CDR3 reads CASSSGGSGGETQYF.

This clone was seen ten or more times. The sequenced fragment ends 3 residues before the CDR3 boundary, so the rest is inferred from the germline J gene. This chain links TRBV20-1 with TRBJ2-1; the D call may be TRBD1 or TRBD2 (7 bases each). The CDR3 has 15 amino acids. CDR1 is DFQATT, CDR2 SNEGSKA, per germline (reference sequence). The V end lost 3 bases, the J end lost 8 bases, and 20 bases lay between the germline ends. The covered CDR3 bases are TGCAGTGCTAGGGATGGCCAGCGGGACAGTTATGAG. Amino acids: CSARDGQRDSYE. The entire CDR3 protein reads CSARDGQRDSYEQFF.

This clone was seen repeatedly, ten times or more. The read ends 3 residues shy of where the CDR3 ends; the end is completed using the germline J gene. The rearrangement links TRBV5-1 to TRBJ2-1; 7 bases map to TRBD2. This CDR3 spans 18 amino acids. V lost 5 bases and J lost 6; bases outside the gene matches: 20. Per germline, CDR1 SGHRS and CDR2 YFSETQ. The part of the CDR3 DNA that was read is TGCGCCAGCAGGTCCGGTGGCGGGGGAGGACTGGAGATCAATGAG. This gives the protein CASRSGGGGGLEINE. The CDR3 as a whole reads CASRSGGGGGLEINEQFF.

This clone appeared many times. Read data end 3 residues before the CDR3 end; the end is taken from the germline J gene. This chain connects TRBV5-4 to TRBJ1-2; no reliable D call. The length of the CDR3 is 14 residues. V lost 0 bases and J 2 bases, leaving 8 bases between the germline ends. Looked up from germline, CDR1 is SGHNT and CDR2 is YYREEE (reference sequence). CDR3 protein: CASSLENGNYGYTF. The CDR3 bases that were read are TGTGCCAGCAGCTTGGAAAACGGGAACTATGGC.

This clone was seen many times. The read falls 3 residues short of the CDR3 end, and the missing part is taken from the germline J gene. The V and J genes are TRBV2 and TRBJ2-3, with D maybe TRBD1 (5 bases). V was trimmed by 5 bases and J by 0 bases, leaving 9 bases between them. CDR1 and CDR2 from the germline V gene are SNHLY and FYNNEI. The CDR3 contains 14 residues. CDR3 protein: CASSRQPSTDTQYF. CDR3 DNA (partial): TGTGCCAGCAGTCGACAGCCTAGCACAGATACG.

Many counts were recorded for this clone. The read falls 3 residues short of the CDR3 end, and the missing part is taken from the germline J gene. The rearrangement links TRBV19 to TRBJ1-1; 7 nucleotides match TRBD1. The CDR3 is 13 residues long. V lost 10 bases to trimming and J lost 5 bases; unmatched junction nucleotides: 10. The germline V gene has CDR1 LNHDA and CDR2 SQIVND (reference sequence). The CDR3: CATTGVRWTEAFF. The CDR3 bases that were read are TGTGCCACCACAGGGGTAAGGTGGACTGAA.

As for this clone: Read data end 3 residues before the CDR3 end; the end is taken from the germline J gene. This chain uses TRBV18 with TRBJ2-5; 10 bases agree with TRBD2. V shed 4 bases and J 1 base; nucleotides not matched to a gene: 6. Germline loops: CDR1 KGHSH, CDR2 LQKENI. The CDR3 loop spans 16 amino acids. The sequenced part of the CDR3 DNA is TGTGCCAGCTCACGAAGAAGCGGGAGGGCCCAAGAGACC. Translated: CASSRRSGRAQET. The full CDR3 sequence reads CASSRRSGRAQETQYF.

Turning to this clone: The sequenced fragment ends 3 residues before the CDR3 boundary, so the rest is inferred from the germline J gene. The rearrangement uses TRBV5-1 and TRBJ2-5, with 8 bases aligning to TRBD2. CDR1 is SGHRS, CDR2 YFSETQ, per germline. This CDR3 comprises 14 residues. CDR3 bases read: TGCGCCAGCAGCTTAGGGACTAGTGGAGATACC. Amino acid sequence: CASSLGTSGDT. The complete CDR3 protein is CASSLGTSGDTQYF.